This entry describes one T cell receptor beta chain. These data are taken from a study of technical replicates of blood from a few donors. Repertoires were generated with immunoSEQ multiplex PCR, while TCRdb's copy carries only in-frame clones and drops some. The profile covers about 68,000 clones, with about 97% appearing a single time and 0.2% to 0.3% taken by the ten largest. The CDR3 totals 16 residues. CDR1 SNHLY and CDR2 FYNNEI come from the germline V gene. Trimming left V 10 bases short and J 0 bases short, with 20 bases between. V is TRBV2 and J is TRBJ2-3, with a possible D match to TRBD2 (6 bases). The sample was T cells isolated from PBMCs. The sequence derives from a human donor in good health. The CDR3 loop is CATIPLRSGSTDTQYF. CDR3 bases: TGTGCCACCATTCCCCTTCGGAGCGGGAGCACAGATACGCAGTATTTT.